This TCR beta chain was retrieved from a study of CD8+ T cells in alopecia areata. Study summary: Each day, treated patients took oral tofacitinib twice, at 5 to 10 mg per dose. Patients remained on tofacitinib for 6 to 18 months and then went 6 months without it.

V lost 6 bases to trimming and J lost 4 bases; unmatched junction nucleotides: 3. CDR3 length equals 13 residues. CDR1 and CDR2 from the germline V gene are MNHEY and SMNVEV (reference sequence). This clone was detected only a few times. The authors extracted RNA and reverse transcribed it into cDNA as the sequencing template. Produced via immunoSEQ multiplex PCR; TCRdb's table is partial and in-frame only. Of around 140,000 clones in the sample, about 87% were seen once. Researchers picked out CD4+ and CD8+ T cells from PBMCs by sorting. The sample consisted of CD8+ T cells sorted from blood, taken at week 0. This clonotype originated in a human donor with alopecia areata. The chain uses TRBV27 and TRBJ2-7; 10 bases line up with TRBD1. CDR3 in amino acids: CASRGQGRYEQYF. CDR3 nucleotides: TGTGCCAGCAGGGGACAGGGGCGGTACGAGCAGTACTTC.